The T cell receptor (beta chain) described here comes from a study of OX40 agonist ivuxolimab in advanced cancers. V gave up 3 bases and J gave up 1 base, with 6 bases separating them. The CDR3 totals 14 residues. CDR1 and CDR2 from the germline V gene are LNHDA and SQIVND (reference sequence). Data came from immunoSEQ multiplex PCR; TCRdb stores just in-frame clones and leaves some out. The sample contains some 90,000 clones, over 75% of which appear only once. The clonotype was recovered from an adult with an advanced solid tumor such as melanoma, head and neck, liver or kidney cancer. The chain is built from TRBV19 and TRBJ2-2; D is ambiguous. Source: CD4+ or CD8+ T cells sorted from blood, taken in a trial of the OX40 agonist ivuxolimab. CDR3 protein: CASSIKKNTGELFF. For the CDR3, the DNA is TGTGCCAGTAGTATTAAGAAGAACACCGGGGAGCTGTTTTTT. Using reference TRBV19 and TRBJ2-2 for the parts outside the CDR3, the full variable domain is DGGITQSPKYLFRKEGQNVTLSCEQNLNHDAMYWYRQDPGQGLRLIYYSQIVNDFQKGDIAEGYSVSREKKESFPLTVTSAQKNPTAFYLCASSIKKNTGELFFGEGSRLTVL.